The 22 T cell receptor beta chains in this list originate from one sample, sequenced in a study of T cells in Graves' hyperthyroidism and ophthalmopathy. Template material for amplifying TCR beta CDR3 regions consisted of RNA transcripts. Primed by the HTBI set, a first-round RT-PCR was run on the TCR CDR3. TCRdb re-called the multiplex PCR reads through MiXCR, storing one row per CDR3 protein. Among roughly 720,000 distinct CDR3 sequences listed, 15% to 20% were seen once. Sequenced input: blood. Receptor source: a man aged 45-65 years with Graves' hyperthyroidism.

This clonotype was picked up many times. The chain recombines TRBV2 with TRBJ1-1, with no clear D. Germline assignment: CDR1 SNHLY and CDR2 FYNNEI. The CDR3 totals 13 residues. Trimming removed 6 bases from V and 1 base from J, with 9 bases in between. The CDR3 loop is CASRKHENTEAFF. DNA of the CDR3: TGTGCCAGCAGGAAACATGAGAACACTGAAGCTTTCTTT.

This chain connects TRBV9 to TRBJ1-2; 8 bases are a match to TRBD1. J was trimmed by 4 bases and V by 0 bases; bases with no gene match: 11. Germline CDR1 reads SGDLS; CDR2 reads YYNGEE. This CDR3 spans 17 amino acids. The CDR3 DNA reads TGTGCCAGCAGCGTAGGCCCGGGACAGGAGTTATCCTATGGCTACACCTTC. It yields the protein CASSVGPGQELSYGYTF. Full variable domain (rest looked up from reference TRBV9 and TRBJ1-2): DSGVTQTPKHLITATGQRVTLRCSPRSGDLSVYWYQQSLDQGLQFLIQYYNGEERAKGNILERFSAQQFPDLHSELNLSSLELGDSALYFCASSVGPGQELSYGYTFGSGTRLTVV.

There are a few counts of this clonotype. The chain recombines TRBV24-1 with TRBJ2-3, with 10 positions matching TRBD1. With V trimmed by 4 bases and J by 2 bases, 8 bases remained unmatched. The CDR3 sequence is 17 residues long. Looked up from germline, CDR1 is KGHDR and CDR2 is SFDVKD. CDR3 in amino acids: CATSDSGTGAHTDTQYF. Here the CDR3 DNA reads TGTGCCACCAGTGACTCCGGGACAGGGGCCCACACAGATACGCAGTATTTT.

The rearrangement uses TRBV29-1 and TRBJ1-2; D unresolved. Looked up from germline, CDR1 is SQVTM and CDR2 is ANQGSEA. Trimming stripped 2 bases from V and 4 bases from J, with 11 bases between. This CDR3 has 13 amino acids. The chain's CDR3 is CSVEREGSYGYTF. CDR3 nucleotides: TGCAGCGTTGAAAGGGAGGGCAGCTATGGCTACACCTTC.

The table lists this clonotype with many counts. The chain has TRBV7-3 and TRBJ1-1, with TRBD1 matching over 8 bases. The CDR3 consists of 14 residues. Germline V gene data show CDR1 as SGHTA and CDR2 as FQGTGA. With 1 base clipped from V and 10 bases from J, the junction kept 8 bases outside the gene matches. In DNA, the CDR3 is TGTGCCAGCAGCTTAAGCATCTCTGACAGGGGAGCTTTCTTT. Amino acids: CASSLSISDRGAFF.

There are a few counts of this clonotype. The rearrangement uses TRBV27 and TRBJ2-1; 7 bases line up with TRBD1. CDR1 and CDR2 from the germline V gene are MNHEY and SMNVEV (reference sequence). Losses at the gene ends were 3 bases for V and 8 bases for J; bases not matched to a gene: 7. This CDR3 is built from 14 residues. The CDR3 DNA is TGTGCCAGCAGTTTGCCTAATAGGGGGCATGAGCAGTTCTTC. It is translated as CASSLPNRGHEQFF.

This clonotype was counted ten times or more. This chain uses TRBV12-3 or TRBV12-4 with TRBJ1-1; 7 nucleotides agree with TRBD1. The CDR3 consists of 14 residues. V lost 8 bases and J lost 4; bases outside the gene matches: 10. This chain's CDR3 is CASGKTRQGTEAFF. The DNA of the CDR3 is TGTGCCAGCGGCAAAACCCGACAGGGCACTGAAGCTTTCTTT.

Of note for this clonotype: A read error may be the cause here, since a much bigger clone is one base away. V is TRBV24-1 and J is TRBJ2-7, with D perhaps matching TRBD2 (5 bases). With 12 bases removed from V and 0 bases from J, the gap between germline ends came to 14 bases. The germline V gene has CDR1 KGHDR and CDR2 SFDVKD. The CDR3 length is 13 residues. CDR3 region: CAVGDGSSYEQYF. CDR3 bases: TGTGCCGTGGGAGACGGTAGCTCCTACGAGCAGTACTTC.

CDR3 region: CASSPASDSPPEAFF. For the CDR3, the DNA is TGTGCCAGCTCACCCGCCTCGGACAGCCCGCCCGAAGCTTTCTTT. The chain is built from TRBV18 and TRBJ1-1; maybe TRBD1 (6 bases). V was trimmed by 3 bases and J by 8 bases, leaving 19 bases between them. Germline CDR1 is KGHSH and CDR2 is LQKENI. This CDR3 contains 15 residues.

This clonotype was found many times. The rearrangement uses TRBV19 and TRBJ1-1; 10 nucleotides align to TRBD1. V trimming: 4 bases; J trimming: 5 bases; junction bases outside the gene matches: 1. CDR3 length: 13 amino acids. From germline, CDR1 is LNHDA and CDR2 SQIVND (reference sequence). Here the CDR3 reads CASSKGQGTEAFF. The CDR3 DNA reads as TGTGCCAGTAGTAAGGGACAGGGGACTGAAGCTTTCTTT.

This clonotype was seen a handful of times. The rearrangement uses TRBV3-1 and TRBJ1-5; TRBD1 aligns across 7 bases. The CDR3 is 14 residues long. The germline V gene has CDR1 LGHDT and CDR2 YNNKEL (reference sequence). The trim removed 5 bases at V and 7 bases at J, leaving 8 bases unmatched. CDR3 amino acids: CASSETGLGQPQHF. The CDR3 DNA is TGTGCCAGCAGCGAGACAGGGCTAGGCCAGCCCCAGCATTTT.

This clonotype has a count of ten or more. The chain has TRBV30 and TRBJ2-7; a weak D match, TRBD1 (6 bases). The germline V gene encodes CDR1 GTSNPN and CDR2 SVGIG (reference sequence). V was clipped by 0 bases and J by 1 base, with 10 bases between them. The CDR3 is 14 residues long. For the CDR3, the DNA is TGTGCCTGGAGTGTAGGGGGAGTGTCCTACGAGCAGTACTTC. Its translation is CAWSVGGVSYEQYF.

The gene calls are TRBV12-3 or TRBV12-4 and TRBJ2-7, with unresolved D. Trimming removed 3 bases at V and 0 bases at J, with 9 bases between. The CDR3 extends over 14 amino acids. The CDR3 nucleotides read TGTGCCAGCAGTTTTACGGATTTCTCCTACGAGCAGTACTTC. Its translation: CASSFTDFSYEQYF.

This clonotype came up many times. CDR3 nucleotide sequence: TGTGCCAGTAGTATCCGACTCAGCGGGTCGTTAAATGAGCAGTTCTTC. Its translation: CASSIRLSGSLNEQFF. This chain uses TRBV19 with TRBJ2-1; tentative D call: TRBD2 (6 bases). Germline CDR1 LNHDA, CDR2 SQIVND (reference sequence). The CDR3 length is 16 residues. Trimming removed 3 bases from V and 7 bases from J, with 19 bases in between.

This clonotype has ten or more counts. The chain employs TRBV2 and TRBJ2-2; 7 positions agree with TRBD1. CDR3 length equals 14 residues. V lost 7 bases and J lost 7; bases outside the gene matches: 9. Germline CDR1 reads SNHLY; CDR2 reads FYNNEI. CDR3 in amino acids: CASTIQGYSGELFF. The CDR3 DNA sequence: TGTGCCAGCACCATACAGGGGTATAGCGGGGAGCTGTTTTTT.

This clonotype was recorded many times. This chain connects TRBV9 to TRBJ2-3, with TRBD2 as a possible D gene (6 bases). This CDR3 has 16 amino acids. V lost 0 bases, J lost 0 bases, and 11 bases lay in between. Germline V gives CDR1 SGDLS, CDR2 YYNGEE. CDR3 sequence reads: CASSVVASASTDTQYF. The CDR3, as DNA: TGTGCCAGCAGCGTAGTGGCTAGCGCAAGCACAGATACGCAGTATTTT.

The rearrangement joins TRBV6-1 to TRBJ2-1, with D maybe TRBD2 (5 bases). Germline V lookup: CDR1 MNHNS, CDR2 SASEGT. Between the trimmed V and J ends, which lost 1 base and 0 bases, there was a span of 7 bases. This CDR3 is built from 15 residues. This CDR3 reads CASSEGSGSYNEQFF. The CDR3 DNA follows: TGTGCCAGCAGTGAAGGGAGCGGCTCCTACAATGAGCAGTTCTTC.

The genes are TRBV6-2 or TRBV6-3 and TRBJ2-3, with D unresolved. The germline V gene encodes CDR1 MNHEY and CDR2 SVGEGT. The V gene lost 3 bases and the J gene lost 2 bases, with 12 bases spanning the gap. The CDR3 is made up of 15 amino acids. The DNA for the CDR3 is TGTGCCAGCAGTTATTTTCCGCCAAACACAGATACGCAGTATTTT. Translating gives CASSYFPPNTDTQYF.

This chain connects TRBV7-8 to TRBJ2-7, with 10 bases matching TRBD2. V shed 6 bases, J shed 3 bases, and the junction held 8 bases outside the gene matches. Looked up from germline, CDR1 is SGHVS and CDR2 is FQNEAQ. The CDR3 spans 15 residues. CDR3 bases: TGTGCCAGCAGTTCTCCGGGACTAGCGAACTACGAGCAGTACTTC. Amino acid sequence: CASSSPGLANYEQYF.

This clonotype was seen a few times. The rearrangement uses TRBV3-1 and TRBJ2-2; D remains unclear. CDR3 size: 15 residues. Germline CDR1 LGHDT, CDR2 YNNKEL (reference sequence). V shed 1 base and J shed 3 bases, with 9 bases lying between them. As DNA, the CDR3 is TGTGCCAGCAGCCAAGGGAATAGGGACACCGGGGAGCTGTTTTTT. It translates to CASSQGNRDTGELFF.

The chain has TRBV28 and TRBJ2-1, with 10 bases identical to TRBD2. Germline assignment: CDR1 MDHEN and CDR2 SYDVKM. CDR3 length: 14 amino acids. V shed 6 bases, J shed 5 bases, and the junction held 4 bases outside the gene matches. The DNA for the CDR3 is TGTGCCAGCAGGGTCCTAGCGGGAGACAATGAGCAGTTCTTC. It translates to CASRVLAGDNEQFF.

This clonotype was seen only a few times. The genes are TRBV27 and TRBJ1-5; perhaps TRBD1 as D (5 bases). CDR3 length: 14 amino acids. Trimming took off 6 bases at V and 0 bases at J, with 9 bases between the two ends. Germline-derived CDR1 and CDR2 are MNHEY and SMNVEV (reference sequence). The CDR3 spells CASRPTGSNQPQHF. CDR3 DNA sequence: TGTGCCAGCAGACCCACAGGTAGCAATCAGCCCCAGCATTTT.